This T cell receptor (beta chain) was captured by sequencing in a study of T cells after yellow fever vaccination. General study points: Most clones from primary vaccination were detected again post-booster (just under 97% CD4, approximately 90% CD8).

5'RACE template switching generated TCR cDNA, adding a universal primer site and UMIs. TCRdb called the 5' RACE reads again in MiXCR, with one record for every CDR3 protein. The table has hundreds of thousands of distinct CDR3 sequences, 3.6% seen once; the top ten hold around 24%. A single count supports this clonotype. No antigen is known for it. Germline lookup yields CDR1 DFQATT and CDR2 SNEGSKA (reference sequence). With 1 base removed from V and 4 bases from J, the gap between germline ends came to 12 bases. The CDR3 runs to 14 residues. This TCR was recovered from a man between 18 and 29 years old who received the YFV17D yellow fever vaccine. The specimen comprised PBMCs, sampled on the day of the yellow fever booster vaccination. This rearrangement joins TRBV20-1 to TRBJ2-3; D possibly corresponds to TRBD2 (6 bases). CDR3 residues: CSARVGSVADTQYF. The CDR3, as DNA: TGCAGTGCTAGAGTCGGGAGTGTAGCAGATACGCAGTATTTT.